Listed below are T cell receptor beta chains from one sample, sequenced in a study of blood T cell repertoires in COVID-19. Libraries were prepared by immunoSEQ multiplex PCR; TCRdb keeps only in-frame clonotypes and omits some of them. The repertoire consists of tens of thousands of clones, with approximately 74% occurring once and the leading ten covering less than 5%. Sequenced sample: peripheral blood. The origin of the receptors is a man between 65 and 79 years old with COVID-19, enrolled during active disease. Both conserved end residues are part of each CDR3. A D gene is named only where the DNA matches it firmly. Clone size is not always given. Where it is, it says once, few, many or a class for expanded clones.

size,D,V,J,DNA,CDR3
NA,NA,TRBV11-2,TRBJ1-6,TGTGCCAGCAGCTTAGACAGGGGAGTTGTCAATTCACCCCTCCACTTT,CASSLDRGVVNSPLHF
NA,TRBD1,TRBV27,TRBJ2-2,TGTGCCAGCGAGGCACGTGCGACAGGGGATACGAACACCGGGGAGCTGTTTTTT,CASEARATGDTNTGELFF
NA,NA,TRBV6-6,TRBJ2-7,TGTGCCAGCAGTTACGACAGCTCCTACGAGCAGTACTTC,CASSYDSSYEQYF
few,TRBD1,TRBV5-1,TRBJ2-7,TGCGCCAGCAGCTCCCGCTTACAGGGGGCAAATTCAAGGGGGCAGTACTTC,CASSSRLQGANSRGQYF
NA,NA,TRBV3-1/TRBV3-2,TRBJ1-1,TGTGCCAGCAGCCAAGCTACCGCCCTGTTTAATGTGAACACTGAAGCTTTCTTT,CASSQATALFNVNTEAFF
once,TRBD2,TRBV19,TRBJ2-1,TGTGCCAGTAGTATGGGGACTAGCGGGATAGGGGAGCAGTTCTTC,CASSMGTSGIGEQFF
NA,TRBD1,TRBV7-3,TRBJ1-1,TGTGCCAGCAGCCTGGACAGGGTAAGGACTGAAGCTTTCTTT,CASSLDRVRTEAFF
NA,NA,TRBV29-1,TRBJ1-1,TGCAGCCTTAATCGGGGGGGCACGGAAGCTTTCTTT,CSLNRGGTEAFF
NA,TRBD2,TRBV4-3,TRBJ2-1,TGCGCCAGCAGCCAAGTACCTAGCGGGGGGTCTACCTACAATGAGCAGTTCTTC,CASSQVPSGGSTYNEQFF
NA,TRBD2,TRBV15,TRBJ2-6,TGTGCCACCAGCATCTTAGCGGGAGTGGGAATTGGGGCCAACGTCCTGACTTTC,CATSILAGVGIGANVLTF
once,NA,TRBV5-4,TRBJ2-1,TGTGCCAGCAGCTTCACTAGTTCCTACAATGAGCAGTTCTTC,CASSFTSSYNEQFF
NA,NA,TRBV18,TRBJ1-1,TGTGCCAGCTCACCGGCGGGGTTAGACACTGAAGCTTTCTTT,CASSPAGLDTEAFF
NA,NA,TRBV7-9,TRBJ2-5,TGTGCCAGCAGTTGGGGGCAGTCGCAAGAGACCCAGTACTTC,CASSWGQSQETQYF